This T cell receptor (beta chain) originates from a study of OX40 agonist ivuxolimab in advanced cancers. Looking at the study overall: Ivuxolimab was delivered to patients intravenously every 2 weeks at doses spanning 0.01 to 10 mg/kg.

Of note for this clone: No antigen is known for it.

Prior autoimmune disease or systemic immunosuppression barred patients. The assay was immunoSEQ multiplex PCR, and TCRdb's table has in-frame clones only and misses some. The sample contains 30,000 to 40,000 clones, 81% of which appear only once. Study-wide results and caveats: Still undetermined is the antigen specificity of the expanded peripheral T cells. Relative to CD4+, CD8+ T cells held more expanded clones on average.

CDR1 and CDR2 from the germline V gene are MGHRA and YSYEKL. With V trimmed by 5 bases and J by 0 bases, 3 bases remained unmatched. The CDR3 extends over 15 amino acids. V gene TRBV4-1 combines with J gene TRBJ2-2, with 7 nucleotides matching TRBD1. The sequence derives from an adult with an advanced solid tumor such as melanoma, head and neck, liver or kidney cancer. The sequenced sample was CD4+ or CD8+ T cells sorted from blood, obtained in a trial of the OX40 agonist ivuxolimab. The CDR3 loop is CASSEQGPNTGELFF. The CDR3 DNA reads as TGCGCCAGCAGCGAACAGGGGCCGAACACCGGGGAGCTGTTTTTT.